The 17 T cell receptor beta chains reported below all come from one sample, sequenced in a study of CD8+ T cells in alopecia areata (dated by TCRdb to the late 2010s). The library relied on the immunoSEQ multiplex PCR assay. To provide template for TCR sequencing, every sample had RNA extracted and reverse transcribed into cDNA. This immuneACCESS table, as held by TCRdb, lists in-frame sequences with V and J called but not all clones. Of the missing ones, under half trace to an unresolved V gene in checked studies; the others have no known cause. Here the sample has over 150,000 clones; about 63% occur a single time. Of the sample, 1.5% to 2% falls within the top ten clones. Reading the label with the study, this specimen's time point is: baseline before oral tofacitinib. Material: CD4+ T cells sorted from blood, obtained at week 0. The receptor set was obtained from a human donor with alopecia areata.

This clone came up a few times. One end of the junction fails to match germline, which may point to a read error. The chain carries TRBV30 and TRBJ2-5, with D maybe TRBD2 (6 bases). This CDR3 contains 14 residues. CDR1 is GTSNPN and CDR2 is SVGIG in the germline V gene (reference sequence). Here the CDR3 DNA reads TGTGCCTGGAGTAGTGTAATGCGGCGGGGTTCCGTGGACTTC. Amino acid sequence: CAWSSVMRRGSVDF.

The V and J genes are TRBV4-2 and TRBJ2-5; TRBD2 matches 8 bases. V lost 1 base and J lost 2; bases outside the gene matches: 6. From germline, CDR1 is LGHNA and CDR2 YNFKEQ. There are 16 residues in the CDR3. The CDR3 spells CASSQGDGGGQETQYF. CDR3 bases: TGTGCCAGCAGCCAAGGGGATGGCGGGGGGCAAGAGACCCAGTACTTC.

This clone was observed a few times. CDR3 protein: CASSYSQANQPQHF. CDR3 nucleotides: TGTGCCAGCAGTTACTCACAGGCCAATCAGCCCCAGCATTTT. V usage is TRBV6-6 and J usage is TRBJ1-5; D is possibly TRBD1 (5 bases). The CDR3 runs to 14 residues. Germline V gene data show CDR1 as MNHNY and CDR2 as SVGAGI (reference sequence). Trimming pared 0 bases from V and 3 bases from J, leaving 6 bases between.

The chain recombines TRBV30 with TRBJ1-2, with 9 bases identical to TRBD1. Germline values: CDR1 GTSNPN, CDR2 SVGIG (reference sequence). CDR3 size: 14 residues. The ends lost 2 bases at V and 2 bases at J; junction bases unmatched: 3. CDR3 sequence reads: CAWSRGQGNYGYTF. In nucleotides, the CDR3 is TGTGCCTGGAGTAGGGGACAGGGCAACTATGGCTACACCTTC.

The chain has TRBV2 and TRBJ2-7, with 8 bases that match TRBD1. Trimming cost V 3 bases and J 9 bases; bases outside gene matches: 10. This CDR3 has 14 residues. CDR1 and CDR2 (germline): SNHLY, FYNNEI. The CDR3 protein is CASSDRTGFGVQYF. CDR3 nucleotides: TGTGCCAGCAGTGACCGGACAGGGTTTGGGGTGCAGTACTTC. Complete variable domain (other parts from reference TRBV2 and TRBJ2-7): EPEVTQTPSHQVTQMGQEVILRCVPISNHLYFYWYRQILGQKVEFLVSFYNNEISEKSEIFDDQFSVERPDGSNFTLKIRSTKLEDSAMYFCASSDRTGFGVQYFGPGTRLTVT.

DNA of the CDR3: TGTGCCTGTTCAGGGGGGAACACAGATACGCAGTATTTT. Translating gives CACSGGNTDTQYF. The rearrangement joins TRBV9 to TRBJ2-3; maybe TRBD1 (7 bases). Trimming removed 10 bases at V and 2 bases at J, with 14 bases between. From germline, CDR1 is SGDLS and CDR2 YYNGEE. CDR3 length: 13 amino acids. Using reference TRBV9 and TRBJ2-3 for the parts outside the CDR3, the full variable domain is DSGVTQTPKHLITATGQRVTLRCSPRSGDLSVYWYQQSLDQGLQFLIQYYNGEERAKGNILERFSAQQFPDLHSELNLSSLELGDSALYFCACSGGNTDTQYFGPGTRLTVL.

The chain recombines TRBV7-2 with TRBJ2-7, with D hard to call. The CDR3 runs to 13 residues. CDR1 is SGHTA, CDR2 FQGNSA, per germline. V was pared by 2 bases and J by 0 bases, with 5 bases between. The CDR3 sequence: CASSLSSSYEQYF. As DNA, the CDR3 is TGTGCCAGCAGCTTATCTAGCTCCTACGAGCAGTACTTC.

The chain joins TRBV29-1 to TRBJ2-1; D may be TRBD1 (5 bases). The V gene lost 4 bases and the J gene lost 4 bases, with 14 bases spanning the gap. This CDR3 region has 14 residues. Germline V gene data show CDR1 as SQVTM and CDR2 as ANQGSEA. The CDR3 here is CSVGNRLLYNEQFF. The DNA of the CDR3 is TGCAGCGTTGGAAACAGGTTGCTATACAATGAGCAGTTCTTC.

The V and J genes are TRBV20-1 and TRBJ2-7, with TRBD2 matching 9 bases. The CDR3 length is 11 residues. Germline CDR1 reads DFQATT; CDR2 reads SNEGSKA (reference sequence). This CDR3 reads CTVRGGHEQYF. CDR3 DNA sequence: TGCACTGTGCGGGGGGGCCACGAGCAGTACTTC.

V usage is TRBV30 and J usage is TRBJ1-4; 9 bases agree with TRBD1. The CDR3 extends over 13 amino acids. Germline CDR1 GTSNPN, CDR2 SVGIG (reference sequence). After removal of 3 bases from V and 5 bases from J, the junction contained 1 base not matched to a gene. The CDR3 here is CAWRGTGNEKLFF. The CDR3, as DNA: TGTGCCTGGAGGGGGACAGGGAATGAAAAACTGTTTTTT.

The chain is built from TRBV29-1 and TRBJ2-3; D possibly corresponds to TRBD1 (6 bases). The V end was cut by 6 bases, the J end by 4 bases, with 17 bases between. CDR3 length equals 14 residues. Germline V lookup: CDR1 SQVTM, CDR2 ANQGSEA. CDR3 sequence: CSVLRVGGPDTQYF. CDR3 in DNA: TGCAGCGTCCTAAGGGTTGGGGGCCCAGATACGCAGTATTTT.

As for this clone: Mismatch with germline at one junction end may stem from a read error. The V call is TRBV5-1, the J call TRBJ1-6, with a possible D match to TRBD1 (5 bases). Germline lookup yields CDR1 SGHRS and CDR2 YFSETQ. The CDR3 has 14 residues. The CDR3 DNA sequence: TGCGCCAGCAGCTTGGGCAGGGATAACTCACCCCTCCACTTT. Amino acids: CASSLGRDNSPLHF.

V is TRBV5-7 and J is TRBJ2-5, with a possible D match to TRBD1 (6 bases). TRBV5-7 qualifies as an ORF whose function is uncertain. This CDR3 contains 13 residues. V dropped 4 bases and J dropped 5 bases, with 12 bases sitting between them. CDR3 sequence (DNA): TGTGCCAGCAGCCAACACAGGGACGAGACCCAGTACTTC. Translated: CASSQHRDETQYF.

V and J are TRBV15 and TRBJ1-4; no definite D call. The tail of the sequence fits TRBJ2-2 better, so the J call may be wrong. Germline V gene data show CDR1 as LNHNV and CDR2 as YYDKDF (reference sequence). The CDR3 spans 12 residues. Written as DNA, the CDR3 is TGTGCCACCAGCAGAGAACAAAGGGAGCTGTTTTTT. Translation gives CATSREQRELFF.

This rearrangement joins TRBV5-4 to TRBJ1-2; no reliable D call. The ends were cut back, 6 bases at V and 8 bases at J, with 14 bases in the middle. Germline V CDR1 and CDR2: SGHNT, YYREEE (reference sequence). CDR3 size: 12 residues. The CDR3: CASTKRPRGYTF. In nucleotides, the CDR3 is TGTGCCAGCACCAAGAGACCTCGGGGCTACACCTTC.

This clone came up a few times. The gene calls are TRBV27 and TRBJ1-2; tentative D call: TRBD1 (5 bases). The CDR3 contains 18 residues. Germline V gene sequence: CDR1 MNHEY, CDR2 SMNVEV (reference sequence). The V and J ends lost 2 bases and 3 bases respectively, with 22 bases between them. CDR3 residues: CASSLLRGSGVGYYGYTF. The CDR3, as DNA: TGTGCCAGCAGTTTACTGCGGGGCTCGGGAGTAGGATACTATGGCTACACCTTC.

This clone was seen a few times. The J gene is TRBJ2-1, the V gene TRBV23-1; D is possibly TRBD2 (6 bases). TRBV23-1 is an ORF for which the function is uncertain. V was shortened by 5 bases and J by 1 base, with 15 bases between the two germline ends. The CDR3 loop spans 16 amino acids. For the CDR3, the DNA is TGCGCCAGCAGTTACGGGCGGGGTTGGTCCTACAATGAGCAGTTCTTC. Its translation is CASSYGRGWSYNEQFF.